This T cell receptor (beta chain) stems from a study of OX40 agonist ivuxolimab in advanced cancers. This clone occurred once. Its antigen is undetermined. General study results and limits: Both blood CD4+ and CD8+ T cells showed clonal growth by week 6 at 0.1 to 3.0 mg/kg.

The germline V gene has CDR1 MDHEN and CDR2 SYDVKM. The CDR3 has 11 amino acids. V gave up 2 bases and J gave up 6 bases, with 5 bases separating them. Sequenced by immunoSEQ multiplex PCR; TCRdb stores in-frame clones only, minus some. The table has under 85,000 clones, about nine tenths seen once. Drawing of blood for sampling happened at baseline, at cycle 4 day 1, and at cycle 7 day 1. This sequence originates from an adult with an advanced solid tumor such as melanoma, head and neck, liver or kidney cancer. The chain carries TRBV28 and TRBJ2-7; unclear D gene. Material: CD4+ or CD8+ T cells sorted from blood, obtained in a trial of the OX40 agonist ivuxolimab. DNA of the CDR3: TGTGCCAGCAGTTTAACGGTCGAGCAGTACTTC. Its translation: CASSLTVEQYF.